This T cell receptor (beta chain) is drawn from a study of T cell responses to AZD1222 COVID-19 vaccine. Whole-study findings and limits: Spike-specific TCR depth and breadth grew after two AZD1222 doses. Of spike-specific TCRs, nearly half reportedly target regions left unmutated in variants.

This clone occurred once. Its specificity is unknown. Only in-frame clones appear in the TCRdb table, and some are missing; sequencing was by immunoSEQ multiplex PCR. This repertoire shows some 180,000 clones, over 90% found once; its top ten account for approximately 1.9%. The CDR3 extends over 15 amino acids. Deletions cut 4 bases from V and 0 bases from J, with 9 bases between. Germline loops: CDR1 KGHDR, CDR2 SFDVKD. The TCR originated in an adult who received the AZD1222 COVID-19 vaccine. The source was peripheral blood, collected 28 days after the second AZD1222 dose. V usage is TRBV24-1 and J usage is TRBJ1-5, with D uncertain. The CDR3, as DNA: TGTGCCACCAGTGAAAACAGAGATAGCAATCAGCCCCAGCATTTT. Amino acid sequence: CATSENRDSNQPQHF.